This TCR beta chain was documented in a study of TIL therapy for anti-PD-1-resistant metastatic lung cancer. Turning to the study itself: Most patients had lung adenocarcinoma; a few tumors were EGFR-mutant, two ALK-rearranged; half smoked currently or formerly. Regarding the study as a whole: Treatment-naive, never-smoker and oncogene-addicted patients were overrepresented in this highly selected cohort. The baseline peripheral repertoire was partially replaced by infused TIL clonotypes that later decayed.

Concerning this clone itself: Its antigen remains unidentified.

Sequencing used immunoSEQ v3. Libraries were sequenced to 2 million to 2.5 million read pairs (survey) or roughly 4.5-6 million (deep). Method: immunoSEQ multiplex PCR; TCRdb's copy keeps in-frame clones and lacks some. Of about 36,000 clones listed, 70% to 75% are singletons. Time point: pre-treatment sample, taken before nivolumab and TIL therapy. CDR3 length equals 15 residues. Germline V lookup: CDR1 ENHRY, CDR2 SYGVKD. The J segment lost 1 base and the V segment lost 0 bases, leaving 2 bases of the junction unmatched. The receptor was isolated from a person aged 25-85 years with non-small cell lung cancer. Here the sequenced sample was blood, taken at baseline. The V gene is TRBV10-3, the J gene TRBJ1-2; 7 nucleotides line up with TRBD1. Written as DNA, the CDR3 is TGTGCCATCAGTGAGTCGACAGGGATTAACTATGGCTACACCTTC. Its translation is CAISESTGINYGYTF.